Below are 3 T cell receptor beta chains sequenced from a single sample in a study of preoperative IRX-2 immunotherapy in early breast cancer. Profiling relied on immunoSEQ multiplex PCR, and the TCRdb table lists in-frame clones only, not all of them. The sample shows about 42,000 clones, around 77% of them seen only once. Treatment specified: preoperative locoregional IRX-2 cytokine immunotherapy. The sample in question was tumor tissue, obtained after IRX-2 immunotherapy. These receptors came from a human donor with breast cancer.

This clone was observed a few times. The chain employs TRBV6-8 and TRBJ1-6; D call uncertain. V was clipped by 6 bases and J by 4 bases, with 13 bases between them. The CDR3 sequence is 15 residues long. Germline V lookup: CDR1 MNHGY, CDR2 SAAAGT. CDR3 in DNA: TGTGCCAGCAGAGACGGGGAATTATATAATTCACCCCTCCACTTT. Amino acid sequence: CASRDGELYNSPLHF.

This clone appeared a single time. The rearrangement joins TRBV19 to TRBJ1-4; D not certain. The CDR3 has 11 residues. V was trimmed by 8 bases and J by 8 bases, leaving 9 bases between them. Germline CDR1 is LNHDA and CDR2 is SQIVND (reference sequence). This CDR3 reads CASLGYEKLFF. CDR3 DNA: TGTGCCAGTTTGGGGTACGAAAAACTGTTTTTT.

The chain recombines TRBV5-1 with TRBJ2-2; 8 bases match TRBD1. V shed 1 base and J 3 bases; nucleotides not matched to a gene: 2. Germline-derived CDR1 and CDR2 are SGHRS and YFSETQ. The CDR3 spans 15 residues. CDR3: CASSLTDRDTGELFF. CDR3 coding DNA: TGCGCCAGCAGCTTGACGGACAGGGACACCGGGGAGCTGTTTTTT.